One sample yielded the 16 T cell receptor beta chains listed below, sequenced in a study of cytotoxic CD8 clonotypes in ibrutinib-treated CLL. Assay: immunoSEQ multiplex PCR; the TCRdb copy retains only in-frame clones and omits some. The sample includes about 45,000 clones, under 75% of them seen just once. This specimen consisted of PBMCs, obtained after 12 months of ibrutinib treatment. The receptors stem from a human donor with chronic lymphocytic leukemia.

This clone was counted once. V is TRBV9 and J is TRBJ1-4; TRBD1 agrees at 9 bases. CDR1 SGDLS and CDR2 YYNGEE come from the germline V gene. The CDR3 extends over 15 amino acids. With 3 bases clipped from V and 3 bases from J, the junction kept 3 bases outside the gene matches. The CDR3 DNA reads as TGTGCCAGCAGCGCAAGGACAGGGGCTAATGAAAAACTGTTTTTT. It specifies CASSARTGANEKLFF. Using reference TRBV9 and TRBJ1-4 for the parts outside the CDR3, the full variable domain is DSGVTQTPKHLITATGQRVTLRCSPRSGDLSVYWYQQSLDQGLQFLIQYYNGEERAKGNILERFSAQQFPDLHSELNLSSLELGDSALYFCASSARTGANEKLFFGSGTQLSVL.

The chain is built from TRBV27 and TRBJ2-1; no definite D call. With 5 bases removed from V and 0 bases from J, the gap between germline ends came to 17 bases. CDR1 and CDR2 (germline): MNHEY, SMNVEV (reference sequence). The length of the CDR3 is 17 residues. The CDR3 bases are TGTGCCAGCAGTATTCGGTGGCTTGGAAACTCCTACAATGAGCAGTTCTTC. The encoded protein is CASSIRWLGNSYNEQFF.

This chain uses TRBV27 with TRBJ2-7; perhaps TRBD2 as D (6 bases). This CDR3 contains 14 residues. Germline V gene lookup returns CDR1 MNHEY and CDR2 SMNVEV (reference sequence). V was shortened by 6 bases and J by 1 base, with 13 bases between the two germline ends. CDR3 residues: CASRAGSGSYEQYF. CDR3 coding DNA: TGTGCCAGCAGGGCGGGGTCCGGTTCCTACGAGCAGTACTTC.

This chain joins TRBV2 and TRBJ2-2, with 7 nucleotides matching TRBD1. The CDR3 has 13 amino acids. Germline values: CDR1 SNHLY, CDR2 FYNNEI. V gave up 6 bases and J gave up 6 bases; unmatched junction bases: 4. The CDR3 nucleotides are TGTGCCAGCAGGGGGGACAGCGCCGGGGAGCTGTTTTTT. Amino acid sequence: CASRGDSAGELFF. The full variable domain, with the rest looked up from reference TRBV2 and TRBJ2-2, is EPEVTQTPSHQVTQMGQEVILRCVPISNHLYFYWYRQILGQKVEFLVSFYNNEISEKSEIFDDQFSVERPDGSNFTLKIRSTKLEDSAMYFCASRGDSAGELFFGEGSRLTVL.

The genes are TRBV5-1 and TRBJ2-3; perhaps D is TRBD1 or TRBD2 (5 bases each). Germline V gene sequence: CDR1 SGHRS, CDR2 YFSETQ. Deletions cut 3 bases from V and 0 bases from J, with 8 bases between. The CDR3 length is 14 residues. The CDR3 DNA reads as TGCGCCAGCAGCTGGGGGAGAAGCACAGATACGCAGTATTTT. This sequence encodes CASSWGRSTDTQYF.

A few counts support this clone. V and J are TRBV6-5 and TRBJ2-3; TRBD1 matches 9 bases. This CDR3 has 15 residues. Germline lookup yields CDR1 MNHEY and CDR2 SVGAGI. After removal of 5 bases from V and 4 bases from J, the junction contained 7 bases not matched to a gene. The CDR3 here is CASSQQGARADTQYF. DNA for the CDR3: TGTGCCAGCAGTCAACAGGGGGCGAGAGCAGATACGCAGTATTTT.

The chain combines TRBV7-2 with TRBJ2-7; weak D call: TRBD2 (7 bases). Germline V CDR1 and CDR2: SGHTA, FQGNSA. V lost 5 bases and J lost 6, with 17 bases in between. The CDR3 runs 14 residues. CDR3 sequence (DNA): TGTGCCAGCAGCCGGCCGGTGGGGGGGCGCGAGCAGTACTTC. This gives the protein CASSRPVGGREQYF.

This clone ranks as medium-sized. This sequence joins TRBV11-3 and TRBJ2-1; maybe TRBD2 (6 bases). CDR1 and CDR2 (germline): SGHNT, YENEEA. V was cut by 4 bases and J by 4 bases, with 17 bases left in between. This CDR3 comprises 16 residues. DNA for the CDR3: TGTGCCAGCAGCTCCCGGAGTAGCGGCTCATACAATGAGCAGTTCTTC. This codes for CASSSRSSGSYNEQFF.

The J gene is TRBJ1-1, the V gene TRBV2, with a possible D match to TRBD1 (6 bases). Per the germline V gene, CDR1 is SNHLY and CDR2 is FYNNEI. This CDR3 contains 15 residues. The V gene lost 6 bases and the J gene lost 3 bases, with 17 bases spanning the gap. The CDR3 loop reads CASSPTGARDTEAFF. CDR3 in DNA: TGTGCCAGCAGCCCCACGGGGGCGCGGGACACTGAAGCTTTCTTT. Together with reference TRBV2 and TRBJ1-1, the CDR3 gives the full variable domain: EPEVTQTPSHQVTQMGQEVILRCVPISNHLYFYWYRQILGQKVEFLVSFYNNEISEKSEIFDDQFSVERPDGSNFTLKIRSTKLEDSAMYFCASSPTGARDTEAFFGQGTRLTVV.

V usage is TRBV5-1 and J usage is TRBJ2-5, with D unresolved. The CDR3 totals 14 residues. Trimming pared 0 bases from V and 5 bases from J, leaving 11 bases between. Per the germline V gene, CDR1 is SGHRS and CDR2 is YFSETQ. CDR3 nucleotide sequence: TGCGCCAGCAGCTTGGAACCTACTCTGGAGACCCAGTACTTC. It yields the protein CASSLEPTLETQYF.

The chain uses TRBV7-9 and TRBJ2-3; D ambiguous. Trimming left V 1 base short and J 4 bases short, with 6 bases between. The germline CDR1 and CDR2 sequences are SEHNR and FQNEAQ (reference sequence). CDR3 size: 13 residues. The CDR3 loop reads CASSLDGPDTQYF. Here the CDR3 DNA reads TGTGCCAGCAGCTTAGATGGGCCAGATACGCAGTATTTT.

The chain links TRBV10-2 to TRBJ1-2, with D hard to call. V lost 2 bases, J lost 2 bases, and 9 bases lay in between. The CDR3 covers 14 residues. In germline, CDR1 is WSHSY, CDR2 SAAADI. In nucleotides, the CDR3 is TGCGCCAGCAGTGAGGTAGGGAGCAACTATGGCTACACCTTC. Residues: CASSEVGSNYGYTF.

This chain links TRBV6-1 with TRBJ1-6; D is possibly TRBD1 (6 bases). Germline CDR1 reads MNHNS; CDR2 reads SASEGT. V gave up 4 bases and J gave up 11 bases, with 15 bases separating them. The CDR3 length is 14 residues. In DNA, the CDR3 is TGTGCCAGCAGTGCACCCTATAGGGGGACACCCCTCCACTTT. Amino acids: CASSAPYRGTPLHF.

J is TRBJ2-3 and V is TRBV4-1; D uncertain. Germline CDR1 is MGHRA and CDR2 is YSYEKL. CDR3 length: 17 residues. V lost 0 bases to trimming and J lost 1 base, with 14 bases between them. The CDR3 here is CASSQDPSEWGTDTQYF. Here the CDR3 DNA reads TGCGCCAGCAGCCAAGATCCTTCTGAGTGGGGCACAGATACGCAGTATTTT.

The chain has TRBV18 and TRBJ2-2; either TRBD1 or TRBD2 may supply D (5 bases each). This CDR3 is 15 amino acids long. V gave up 0 bases and J gave up 5 bases, with 10 bases separating them. Germline CDR1 is KGHSH and CDR2 is LQKENI. The CDR3 DNA reads as TGTGCCAGCTCACCACCTGCGTGGGGGACCGGGGAGCTGTTTTTT. It encodes CASSPPAWGTGELFF. The full variable domain, its missing parts supplied by reference TRBV18 and TRBJ2-2, is NAGVMQNPRHLVRRRGQEARLRCSPMKGHSHVYWYRQLPEEGLKFMVYLQKENIIDESGMPKERFSAEFPKEGPSILRIQQVVRGDSAAYFCASSPPAWGTGELFFGEGSRLTVL.

The gene calls are TRBV6-6 and TRBJ2-6, with a weak D call TRBD2 (6 bases). Looked up from germline, CDR1 is MNHNY and CDR2 is SVGAGI (reference sequence). The V and J ends lost 8 bases and 0 bases respectively, with 14 bases between them. The CDR3 has 16 amino acids. The CDR3 DNA is TGTGCCAGCGGAGGGCAGGTGTTCTCTGGGGCCAACGTCCTGACTTTC. It specifies CASGGQVFSGANVLTF.